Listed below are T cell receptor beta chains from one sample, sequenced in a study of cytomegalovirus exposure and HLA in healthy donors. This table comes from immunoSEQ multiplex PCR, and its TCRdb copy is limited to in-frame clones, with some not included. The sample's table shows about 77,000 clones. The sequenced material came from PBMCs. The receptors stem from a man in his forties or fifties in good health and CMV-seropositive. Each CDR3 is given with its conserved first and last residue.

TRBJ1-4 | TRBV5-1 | CASSLTGDSEKLFF
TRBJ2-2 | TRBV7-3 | CASSHPGTSGGRNTGELFF
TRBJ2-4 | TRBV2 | CASRSTGLAKNIQYF
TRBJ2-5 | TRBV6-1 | CASSEQVEGSETQYF
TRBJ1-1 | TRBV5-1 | CASSLNPTRVTNTEAFF
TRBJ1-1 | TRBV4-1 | CASSQEGRDTEAFF
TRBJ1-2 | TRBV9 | CASSVVGGGSYGYTF
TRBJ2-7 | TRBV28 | CAIGGDRGAYEQYF
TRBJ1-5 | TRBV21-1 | CASSGYPLDRGFTRQPQHF
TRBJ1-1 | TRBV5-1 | CASSLETGEAFF
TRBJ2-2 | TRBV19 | CASSRSRNTGELFF
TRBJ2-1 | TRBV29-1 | CSVEGREGPFNEQFF
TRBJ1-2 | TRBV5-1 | CASSPLGTANGYTF
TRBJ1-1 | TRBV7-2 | CASSSQGARTEAFF
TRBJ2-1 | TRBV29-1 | CSVQGGVRDNEQFF
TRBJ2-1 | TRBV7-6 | CASSLAGGSNEQFF
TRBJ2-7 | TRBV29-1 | CSCRGAVGEQYF
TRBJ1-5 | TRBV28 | CASSPSWWEGGDQPQHF
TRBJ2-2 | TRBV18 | CASSLPPSTGELFF
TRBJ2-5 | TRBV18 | CASTSDRGGETQYF
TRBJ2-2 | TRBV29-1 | CSVDGGDRGAGELFF
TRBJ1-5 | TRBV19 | CAAREGDYSNQPQHF
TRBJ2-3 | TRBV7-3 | CASSFEGADTDTQYF
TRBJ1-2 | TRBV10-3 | CAITGRPEGFGYTF